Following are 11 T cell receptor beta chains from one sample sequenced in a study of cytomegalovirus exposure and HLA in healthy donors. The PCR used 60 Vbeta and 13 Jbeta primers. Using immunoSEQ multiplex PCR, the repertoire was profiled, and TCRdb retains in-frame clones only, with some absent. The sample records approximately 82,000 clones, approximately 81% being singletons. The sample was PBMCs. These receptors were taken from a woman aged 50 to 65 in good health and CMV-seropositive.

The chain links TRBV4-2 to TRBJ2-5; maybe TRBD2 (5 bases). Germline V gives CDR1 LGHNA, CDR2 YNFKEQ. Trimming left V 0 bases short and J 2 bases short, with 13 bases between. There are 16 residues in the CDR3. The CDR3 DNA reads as TGTGCCAGCAGCCAAGAAGGAGCGGAGAGGCAAGAGACCCAGTACTTC. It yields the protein CASSQEGAERQETQYF.

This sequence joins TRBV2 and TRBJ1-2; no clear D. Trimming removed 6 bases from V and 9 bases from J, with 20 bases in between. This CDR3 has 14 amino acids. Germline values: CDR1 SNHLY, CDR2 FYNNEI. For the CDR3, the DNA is TGTGCCAGCAGAAGAAGCGGTCTCCTAGCTCGCTACACCTTC. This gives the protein CASRRSGLLARYTF.

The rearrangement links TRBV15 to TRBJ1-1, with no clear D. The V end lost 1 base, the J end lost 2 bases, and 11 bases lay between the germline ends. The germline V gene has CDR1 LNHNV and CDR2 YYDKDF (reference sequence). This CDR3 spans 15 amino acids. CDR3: CATSRARRENTEAFF. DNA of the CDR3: TGTGCCACCAGCAGAGCCCGTCGCGAAAACACTGAAGCTTTCTTT.

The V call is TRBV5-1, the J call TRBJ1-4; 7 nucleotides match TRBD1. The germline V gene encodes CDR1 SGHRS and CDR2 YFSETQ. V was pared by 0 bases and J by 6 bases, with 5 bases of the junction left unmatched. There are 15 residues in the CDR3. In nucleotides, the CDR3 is TGCGCCAGCAGCTTGGGCAGGGGGGCTTATGAAAAACTGTTTTTT. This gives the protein CASSLGRGAYEKLFF.

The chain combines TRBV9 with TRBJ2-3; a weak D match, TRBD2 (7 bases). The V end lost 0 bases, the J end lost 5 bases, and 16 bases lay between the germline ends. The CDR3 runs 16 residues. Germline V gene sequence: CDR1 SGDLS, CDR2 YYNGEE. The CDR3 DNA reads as TGTGCCAGCAGCGTAGCTGAGGGGGGAGGGAGAGATACGCAGTATTTT. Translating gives CASSVAEGGGRDTQYF.

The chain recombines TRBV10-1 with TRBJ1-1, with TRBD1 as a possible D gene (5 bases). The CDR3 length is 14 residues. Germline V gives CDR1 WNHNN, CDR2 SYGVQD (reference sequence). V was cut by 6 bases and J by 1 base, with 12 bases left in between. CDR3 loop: CASSARARNTEAFF. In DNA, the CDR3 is TGCGCCAGCAGCGCCAGGGCCAGGAACACTGAAGCTTTCTTT.

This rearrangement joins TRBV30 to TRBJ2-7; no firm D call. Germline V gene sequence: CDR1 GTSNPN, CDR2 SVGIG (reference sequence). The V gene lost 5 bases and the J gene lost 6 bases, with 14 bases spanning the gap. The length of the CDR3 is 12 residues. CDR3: CAWQDLRGEQYF. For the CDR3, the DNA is TGTGCCTGGCAAGATCTCCGAGGCGAGCAGTACTTC.

CDR3 protein: CASSLSQRTYEQYF. The CDR3 bases are TGTGCCAGCTCACTTTCCCAGCGCACCTACGAGCAGTACTTC. The chain uses TRBV18 and TRBJ2-7; D gene uncertain. CDR1 and CDR2 (germline): KGHSH, LQKENI. Trimming cost V 4 bases and J 2 bases, with 12 bases left between them. The CDR3 contains 14 residues.

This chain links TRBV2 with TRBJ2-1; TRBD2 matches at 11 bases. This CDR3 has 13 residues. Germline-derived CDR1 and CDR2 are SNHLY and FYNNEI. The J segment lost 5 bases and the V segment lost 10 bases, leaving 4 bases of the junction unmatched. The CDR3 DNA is TGTGCCACCTGGACTAGCGGGCACAATGAGCAGTTCTTC. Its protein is CATWTSGHNEQFF.

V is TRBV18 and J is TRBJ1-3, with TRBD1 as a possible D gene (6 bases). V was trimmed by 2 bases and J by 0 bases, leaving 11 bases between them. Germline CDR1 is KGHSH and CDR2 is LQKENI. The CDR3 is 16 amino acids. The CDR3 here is CASSPRTDYSGNTIYF. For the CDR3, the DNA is TGTGCCAGCTCACCAAGGACAGACTACTCTGGAAACACCATATATTTT.

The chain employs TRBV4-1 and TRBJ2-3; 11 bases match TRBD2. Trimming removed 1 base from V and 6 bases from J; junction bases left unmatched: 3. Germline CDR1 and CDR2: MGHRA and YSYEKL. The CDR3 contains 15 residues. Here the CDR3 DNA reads TGCGCCAGCAGCCAAGGTCGGACTAGCGGGGATACGCAGTATTTT. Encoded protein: CASSQGRTSGDTQYF.